This T cell receptor (beta chain) emerged from a study of blood T cell repertoires in COVID-19. Whole-study context: Samples taken during acute and convalescent COVID-19 were collected in the United States, Italy and Spain.

Original methodology: Amplification from reference gene primers served as the basis for estimated nucleated cell counts. Clones were sequenced by immunoSEQ multiplex PCR, and TCRdb holds only the in-frame ones, with some missing. V and J calls and clone size are as listed in that table; D and trimming were resolved from the DNA. The sample consists of about 5,000 clones, 88% of them appearing once. Seattle's enrolled individuals joined amid active infection and were then monitored longitudinally. CDR3 length: 14 residues. Trimming stripped 8 bases from V and 7 bases from J, with 18 bases between. Germline V gene sequence: CDR1 LNHDA, CDR2 SQIVND (reference sequence).

The chain is built from TRBV19 and TRBJ1-5, with a weak D call TRBD1 (6 bases). The clonotype originates from an older man with COVID-19, enrolled during active disease. The sample was peripheral blood. The CDR3 here is CASQDQGFGQPQHF. CDR3 nucleotides: TGTGCCAGTCAAGACCAGGGGTTTGGCCAGCCCCAGCATTTT. Full variable domain (rest looked up from reference TRBV19 and TRBJ1-5): DGGITQSPKYLFRKEGQNVTLSCEQNLNHDAMYWYRQDPGQGLRLIYYSQIVNDFQKGDIAEGYSVSREKKESFPLTVTSAQKNPTAFYLCASQDQGFGQPQHFGDGTRLSIL.